The TCR beta chain under discussion was sequenced for a study of OX40 agonist ivuxolimab in advanced cancers. Overall study context: The group had a mean age of around 64 years, ranged from 23 to 79, and was 75% to 85% male. Three patients, one with hepatocellular carcinoma and two with cutaneous melanoma, responded partially.

The study, taken as a whole, reports: Partial responders receiving 0.1-3.0 mg/kg showed among the lowest clonal expansion. Antigens targeted by the expanded peripheral T cells were not determined.

Only in-frame clones appear in the TCRdb table, and some are missing; sequencing was by immunoSEQ multiplex PCR. The repertoire has 25,000 to 30,000 clones, about 82% of them found once; the top ten carry roughly 29%. This clone showed up just once. As yet, its antigen is unknown. This receptor was taken from an adult with an advanced solid tumor such as melanoma, head and neck, liver or kidney cancer. The sample was CD4+ or CD8+ T cells sorted from blood, taken in a trial of the OX40 agonist ivuxolimab.

For the CDR3, the DNA is TGTGCCAGCAGTTTGAACAGGTTCTACGAGCAGTACTTC. Its protein product is CASSLNRFYEQYF. This chain links TRBV28 with TRBJ2-7; tentatively, D is TRBD1 (5 bases). With 3 bases removed from V and 3 bases from J, the gap between germline ends came to 9 bases. The germline V gene encodes CDR1 MDHEN and CDR2 SYDVKM. This CDR3 comprises 13 residues.